One sample yielded the 21 T cell receptor beta chains listed below, sequenced in a study of CD8 T cells in ankylosing spondylitis. TCRdb reprocessed the 5' RACE reads with MiXCR, giving one entry per CDR3 protein. This sample has hundreds of thousands of distinct CDR3 sequences, with around 21% found just once. Sequencing was performed on blood, either unsorted or a sorted T cell fraction (not recorded which). The receptor source for this set is a female donor with ankylosing spondylitis or in good health (not recorded which).

This clonotype has a single count. This chain connects TRBV5-4 to TRBJ2-1; the D call may be TRBD1 or TRBD2 (5 bases each). Trimming removed 7 bases from V and 4 bases from J, with 12 bases in between. The CDR3 covers 13 residues. Per germline, CDR1 SGHNT and CDR2 YYREEE (reference sequence). The CDR3 sequence is CASRDGQYNEQFF. The CDR3 DNA is TGTGCCAGCCGGGACGGCCAATACAATGAGCAGTTCTTC.

This rearrangement joins TRBV7-2 to TRBJ1-4, with 7 bases aligning to TRBD1. The germline gives CDR1 SGHTA, CDR2 FQGNSA. Unmatched junction bases numbered 6, after V lost 1 base and J lost 7 bases. The CDR3 is 15 amino acids. The DNA of the CDR3 is TGTGCCAGCAGCTTAGAGGGGACAGAGGGTGAAAAACTGTTTTTT. Residues: CASSLEGTEGEKLFF.

This clonotype was counted many times. The J gene is TRBJ1-1, the V gene TRBV6-5; possible D gene TRBD1, 6 bases. V dropped 2 bases and J dropped 5 bases, with 12 bases sitting between them. In germline, CDR1 is MNHEY, CDR2 SVGAGI. This CDR3 region has 14 residues. Here the CDR3 reads CASSYTTGSTEAFF. The CDR3 nucleotides are TGTGCCAGCAGTTACACAACAGGGTCGACTGAAGCTTTCTTT.

In regard to this clonotype: The junction shows a germline mismatch at one end, possibly a read error. This chain links TRBV7-2 with TRBJ2-1; the D gene is possibly TRBD2 (6 bases). The CDR3 runs to 15 residues. Germline assignment: CDR1 SGHTA and CDR2 FQGNSA. In DNA, the CDR3 is TGTGCCAGCAGCTTTGGACTACCCTCCTCCAATGAGCAGTTCTTC. Amino acid sequence: CASSFGLPSSNEQFF.

The genes are TRBV5-1 and TRBJ2-1; no clear D gene. Trimming removed 0 bases from V and 5 bases from J, with 6 bases in between. The CDR3 is 13 amino acids. Germline lookup yields CDR1 SGHRS and CDR2 YFSETQ. The CDR3 loop is CASSLDYNNEQFF. CDR3 coding DNA: TGCGCCAGCAGCTTGGACTATAACAATGAGCAGTTCTTC.

This clonotype was seen only once. The junction departs from the called germline gene at one end, perhaps through a read error. This chain uses TRBV7-8 with TRBJ2-1; possible D gene TRBD2, 6 bases. CDR3 length: 15 residues. Germline CDR1 SGHVS, CDR2 FQNEAQ. This CDR3 reads CASSLGLVSYDEQFF. CDR3 DNA: TGTGCCAGCAGCTTAGGACTAGTTTCCTACGATGAGCAGTTCTTC. The complete variable domain, with remaining parts taken from reference TRBV7-8 and TRBJ2-1, reads GAGVSQSPRYKVAKRGQDVALRCDPISGHVSLFWYQQALGQGPEFLTYFQNEAQLDKSGLPSDRFFAERPEGSVSTLKIQRTQQEDSAVYLCASSLGLVSYDEQFFGPGTRLTVL.

The V gene is TRBV5-1, the J gene TRBJ2-1, with 11 bases fitting TRBD2. V lost 3 bases to trimming and J lost 4 bases; unmatched junction nucleotides: 9. The CDR3 covers 17 residues. The germline gives CDR1 SGHRS, CDR2 YFSETQ. CDR3 amino acids: CASSYGGLAEVYNEQFF. The CDR3 region has the DNA TGCGCCAGCAGCTATGGGGGACTAGCGGAGGTATACAATGAGCAGTTCTTC.

In its sample, this clonotype was seen many times. The chain combines TRBV12-3 or TRBV12-4 with TRBJ2-5; no clear D gene. This CDR3 comprises 13 residues. V gave up 4 bases and J gave up 4 bases, with 10 bases separating them. CDR3 sequence reads: CASSYRELETQYF. Written as DNA, the CDR3 is TGTGCCAGCAGTTACCGTGAACTAGAGACCCAGTACTTC.

The rearrangement uses TRBV7-2 and TRBJ1-1; 7 nucleotides line up with TRBD1. Germline CDR1 SGHTA, CDR2 FQGNSA. There are 13 residues in the CDR3. With 3 bases clipped from V and 7 bases from J, the junction kept 5 bases outside the gene matches. CDR3 DNA sequence: TGTGCCAGCAGCTTCGGGCAGGGGGTTGAAGCTTTCTTT. It specifies CASSFGQGVEAFF.

The table lists this clonotype with many counts. CDR3 bases: TGTGCCAGCAGTTTAGTCGATTCTTATGGCTACACCTTC. As protein: CASSLVDSYGYTF. The chain carries TRBV6-5 and TRBJ1-2; unclear D gene. The V end was cut by 4 bases, the J end by 5 bases, with 11 bases between. The germline CDR1 and CDR2 sequences are MNHEY and SVGAGI. There are 13 residues in the CDR3.

The J gene is TRBJ2-1, the V gene TRBV6-5; D is tentatively TRBD1 or TRBD2 (5 bases each). The CDR3 runs to 12 residues. Germline CDR1 MNHEY, CDR2 SVGAGI. Between the trimmed V and J ends, which lost 8 bases and 7 bases, there was a span of 12 bases. CDR3 amino acids: CASRRGENEQFF. The CDR3 DNA follows: TGTGCCAGCCGAAGGGGAGAGAATGAGCAGTTCTTC.

This clonotype was observed at least ten times. The chain recombines TRBV7-2 with TRBJ2-7; D is perhaps TRBD1 (6 bases). V shed 1 base and J shed 0 bases, with 10 bases lying between them. The germline gives CDR1 SGHTA, CDR2 FQGNSA. The CDR3 has 15 amino acids. The CDR3 DNA reads as TGTGCCAGCAGCTTAGGACAGGCCATCTCCTACGAGCAGTACTTC. Amino acid sequence: CASSLGQAISYEQYF.

This chain connects TRBV19 to TRBJ2-6; tentatively, D is TRBD1 (6 bases). V was shortened by 9 bases and J by 4 bases, with 13 bases between the two germline ends. Germline CDR1 reads LNHDA; CDR2 reads SQIVND (reference sequence). CDR3 length: 14 residues. Written as DNA, the CDR3 is TGTGCCAGCCGGCAGGGGTCGGGGGCCAACGTCCTGACTTTC. It encodes CASRQGSGANVLTF.

A few counts support this clonotype. The V gene is TRBV20-1, the J gene TRBJ2-1; 11 bases fit TRBD2. This CDR3 is built from 15 residues. From germline, CDR1 is DFQATT and CDR2 SNEGSKA (reference sequence). Trimming at V came to 0 bases and at J to 8 bases, leaving 6 bases not matched to a gene. This CDR3 reads CSARDRLAGLDEQFF. CDR3 sequence (DNA): TGCAGTGCTAGAGATCGACTAGCGGGACTCGATGAGCAGTTCTTC.

The V gene is TRBV6-2 or TRBV6-3, the J gene TRBJ2-3, with 10 positions matching TRBD2. Unmatched junction bases numbered 10, after V lost 2 bases and J lost 2 bases. The CDR3 is made up of 18 amino acids. Germline V gives CDR1 MNHEY, CDR2 SVGEGT. CDR3 DNA sequence: TGTGCCAGCAGTTACGTCGTAGCTAGCGGGAGTATCACAGATACGCAGTATTTT. Its translation is CASSYVVASGSITDTQYF.

This clonotype was seen more than once but under ten times. V usage is TRBV5-5 and J usage is TRBJ2-4; unclear D gene. The CDR3 loop spans 17 amino acids. Per the germline V gene, CDR1 is SGHKS and CDR2 is YYEKEE (reference sequence). V gave up 4 bases and J gave up 0 bases, with 17 bases separating them. In DNA form, the CDR3 reads TGTGCCAGCAGCCCCCGGACGGTTCTTGTAGCCAAAAACATTCAGTACTTC. Its protein product is CASSPRTVLVAKNIQYF.

There are a few counts of this clonotype. The chain recombines TRBV24-1 with TRBJ2-7, with D hard to call. The germline V gene has CDR1 KGHDR and CDR2 SFDVKD. The CDR3 has 13 residues. V dropped 2 bases and J dropped 6 bases, with 10 bases sitting between them. The CDR3 bases are TGTGCCACCAGTGATTCCCTCACACGCGAGCAGTACTTC. This sequence encodes CATSDSLTREQYF.

This clonotype was observed a few times. The chain links TRBV12-3 or TRBV12-4 to TRBJ1-3; D possibly corresponds to TRBD1 (5 bases). The ends were cut back, 3 bases at V and 2 bases at J, with 14 bases in the middle. The CDR3 runs to 16 residues. CDR3 DNA sequence: TGTGCCAGCAGTTTCCGGCAGGGTGTGGCTGGAAACACCATATATTTT. Protein product: CASSFRQGVAGNTIYF.

This clonotype was observed a handful of times. This sequence joins TRBV19 and TRBJ2-1; 7 bases map to TRBD2. CDR3 length equals 14 residues. Germline loops: CDR1 LNHDA, CDR2 SQIVND (reference sequence). V dropped 4 bases and J dropped 6; count of bases not matched to a gene: 6. CDR3 residues: CASSSLAVPNEQFF. The DNA of the CDR3 is TGTGCCAGTAGTAGTCTAGCGGTCCCCAATGAGCAGTTCTTC.

This chain connects TRBV15 to TRBJ2-7; D remains unclear. The CDR3 covers 13 residues. Germline CDR1 LNHNV, CDR2 YYDKDF (reference sequence). V gave up 0 bases and J gave up 2 bases, with 5 bases separating them. The CDR3 DNA sequence: TGTGCCACCAGCAGAGACGTGGCCTACGAGCAGTACTTC. This gives the protein CATSRDVAYEQYF.

This clonotype was found a few times. This chain joins TRBV6-2 or TRBV6-3 and TRBJ2-1, with TRBD1 matching 8 bases. J lost 3 bases, V lost 8 bases, and 6 bases had no gene match. Germline CDR1 and CDR2: MNHEY and SVGEGT. This CDR3 has 14 residues. The CDR3 loop reads CASDAGTGYNEQFF. For the CDR3, the DNA is TGTGCCAGCGATGCCGGGACAGGCTACAATGAGCAGTTCTTC.